A selection of T cell receptor beta chains follows, all from one sample in a study of cytomegalovirus exposure and HLA in healthy donors. TCRdb's table, derived via immunoSEQ multiplex PCR, lists solely in-frame clones and lacks some. The top ten clones hold 1% to 1.5% of a sample with 180,000 or so clones, 8.5% to 10% of them seen once. The sequencing input was PBMCs. These receptors came from a woman aged 25 to 39 in good health and CMV-seropositive. The CDR3 runs from the conserved cysteine through the conserved F or W. Each record gives: J gene, clone size, D gene, V gene, CDR3 DNA, CDR3 protein. A D gene is named only where the DNA matches it firmly. Only some rows state a clone size, as once, few, many or a class for expanded clones.

TRBJ2-5	-	-	TRBV6-5	TGTGCCAGCAGTAAGACCGGGGGGACCCAGTACTTC	CASSKTGGTQYF
TRBJ2-5	-	-	TRBV10-1	TGCGCCAGCAGTGGAGGATCGGGTCTCCAAGAGACCCAGTACTTC	CASSGGSGLQETQYF
TRBJ1-1	few	TRBD1	TRBV30	TGTGCCTGGAGTGTTCTGTCCCAGGGGGCCACTGAAGCTTTCTTT	CAWSVLSQGATEAFF
TRBJ2-7	-	-	TRBV4-1	TGCGCCAGCAGTCCCTACTTCGATTCCTACGAGCAGTACTTC	CASSPYFDSYEQYF
TRBJ2-7	few	TRBD2	TRBV4-1	TGCGCCAGCAGCCAAATAAGCGGGAGCTCCTACGAGCAGTACTTC	CASSQISGSSYEQYF
TRBJ1-3	-	TRBD1	TRBV29-1	TGCAGCGTTGAAGATGGGGACAGGGCCTTGGACACCATATATTTT	CSVEDGDRALDTIYF
TRBJ2-7	-	TRBD2	TRBV27	TGTGCCAGCAGGGGGGGGTCCTACGAGCAGTACTTC	CASRGGSYEQYF
TRBJ1-4	-	TRBD1	TRBV25-1	TGTGCCAGCAGGCCGGGGACAGGGGGCTTTTCGGCTAATGAAAAACTGTTTTTT	CASRPGTGGFSANEKLFF
TRBJ1-1	-	-	TRBV2	TGTGCCAGCATTAGGGAGACGAACACTGAAGCTTTCTTT	CASIRETNTEAFF
TRBJ1-3	-	-	TRBV2	TGTGCCAGCAGTCTCATCGGCACCATATATTTT	CASSLIGTIYF
TRBJ1-3	few	TRBD1	TRBV27	TGTGCCAGCAGTCTAGTAGGGACAGGGGGGCAAAACACCATATATTTT	CASSLVGTGGQNTIYF
TRBJ2-2	few	TRBD2	TRBV10-1	TGCGCCAGCAGTGCATCGGGAGGATCCGGGGAGCTGTTTTTT	CASSASGGSGELFF
TRBJ2-7	once	TRBD1	TRBV9	TGTGCCAGCAGCGACAGGGGCTACGAGCAGTACTTC	CASSDRGYEQYF
TRBJ2-7	few	-	TRBV5-1	TGCGCCAGCAGCTCTTTATCAGGGGATCTCTACGAGCAGTACTTC	CASSSLSGDLYEQYF
TRBJ2-7	few	TRBD2	TRBV6-4	TGTGCCAGCAGTGACTCGAGCGAGGCTAGCGGGAATGGGTCCTACGAGCAGTACTTC	CASSDSSEASGNGSYEQYF
TRBJ2-7	-	TRBD2	TRBV5-1	TGCGCCAGCAGCTTGGACTCAGCGGGATACGGCGAGCAGTACTTC	CASSLDSAGYGEQYF
TRBJ2-6	few	-	TRBV29-1	TGCAGCGTTGAACAGGGGTCTGGGGCCAACGTCCTGACTTTC	CSVEQGSGANVLTF
TRBJ2-3	-	TRBD2	TRBV2	TGTGCCAGCAGGAAACCCATAGGGACTAGCGGAGGCACAGATACGCAGTATTTT	CASRKPIGTSGGTDTQYF
TRBJ2-7	few	TRBD1	TRBV29-1	TGCAGCGTTGAATTAAGACAGGGAAGATTTTGGGAGCAGTACTTC	CSVELRQGRFWEQYF
TRBJ2-2	many	TRBD1	TRBV27	TGTGCCAGCAGTTTGACAGGGCAGGGAGCCGGGGAGCTGTTTTTT	CASSLTGQGAGELFF
TRBJ1-2	few	-	TRBV5-1	TGCGCCAGCAGCTTGTTACCGGGGTATGGCTACACCTTC	CASSLLPGYGYTF
TRBJ1-4	-	TRBD1	TRBV18	TGTGCCAGCTCACCACAAGGGGGCCGGGAGAATGAAAAACTGTTTTTT	CASSPQGGRENEKLFF
TRBJ1-2	-	-	TRBV6-5	TGTGCCAGCACCCTGAGAGGGTCTGGCGGCTACACCTTC	CASTLRGSGGYTF
TRBJ1-4	-	TRBD1	TRBV10-2	TGCGCCAGCAGCCTCGACAGGGTTAATGAAAAACTGTTTTTT	CASSLDRVNEKLFF
TRBJ1-1	few	TRBD1	TRBV6-1	TGTGCCAGCAGTGAGCCGAACAGGGGGATCACTGAAGCTTTCTTT	CASSEPNRGITEAFF
TRBJ2-2	-	-	TRBV6-1	TGTGCCAGCGGGGAGGACTATCACACCGGGGAGCTGTTTTTT	CASGEDYHTGELFF
TRBJ2-7	-	TRBD2	TRBV7-6	TGTGCCAGCAGCCAAGGGACTAGGTCCACCTACGAGCAGTACTTC	CASSQGTRSTYEQYF
TRBJ2-7	-	-	TRBV6-6	TGTGCCAGCACCGCGGGGACGGAGCAGTACTTC	CASTAGTEQYF
TRBJ2-7	-	-	TRBV29-1	TGCAGCGCCCAGGACATGGCCTCCTACGAGCAGTACTTC	CSAQDMASYEQYF
TRBJ1-1	-	-	TRBV5-1	TGCGCCAGCAGCTTGTATCTTAAGAACACTGAAGCTTTCTTT	CASSLYLKNTEAFF
TRBJ2-1	-	TRBD2	TRBV18	TGTGCCAGCTCACCACTGACTAGCGTTATGGAGCAGTTCTTC	CASSPLTSVMEQFF
TRBJ2-1	-	TRBD2	TRBV5-1	TGCGCCAGCAGCTTGGCCGGAGCGGGAGGGTACAATGAGCAGTTCTTC	CASSLAGAGGYNEQFF
TRBJ2-3	few	TRBD2	TRBV5-1	TGCGCCAGCAGCCTCGGACTAGCGGGAGGAAGCTATACAGATACGCAGTATTTT	CASSLGLAGGSYTDTQYF
TRBJ1-1	few	-	TRBV7-9	TGTGCCAGCAGCTTAGCGGGCGGGGCCGCTTTCTTT	CASSLAGGAAFF
TRBJ2-3	-	TRBD2	TRBV5-1	TGCGCCAGCAGCTTAGCGGGAGGCTCAGATACGCAGTATTTT	CASSLAGGSDTQYF
TRBJ1-4	-	TRBD1	TRBV19	TGTGCCAGTAGTATCTCCGGACAGGGAGGAGGGGAAAAACTGTTTTTT	CASSISGQGGGEKLFF
TRBJ1-1	few	-	TRBV6-6	TGTGCCAGCAGCCTGGGACAGAACACTGAAGCTTTCTTT	CASSLGQNTEAFF
TRBJ1-2	-	TRBD1	TRBV9	TGTGCCAGCAGCCAGGGGGCCGCCTATGGCTACACCTTC	CASSQGAAYGYTF
TRBJ2-7	-	TRBD2	TRBV5-1	TGCGCCAGCAGCTTGGAACCCCTCCTAGCGGGACCTTACGAGCAGTACTTC	CASSLEPLLAGPYEQYF
TRBJ2-2	-	TRBD2	TRBV10-1	TGCGCCAGCTCCCTCGACGGGAGGGGGGAGCTGTTTTTT	CASSLDGRGELFF
TRBJ2-1	few	TRBD2	TRBV6-1	TGTGCCAGCAATTTACCGCGGGGGGCCTACAATGAGCAGTTCTTC	CASNLPRGAYNEQFF
TRBJ2-2	few	TRBD1	TRBV4-2	TGTGCCAGCAGCCAGGGAACAGGGGGGTACACCGGGGAGCTGTTTTTT	CASSQGTGGYTGELFF
TRBJ1-2	-	-	TRBV6-5	TGTGCCAGCAGCTCCGGGACACATAGTCCGGGCTACACCTTC	CASSSGTHSPGYTF
TRBJ1-3	few	TRBD1	TRBV5-6	TGTGCCAGCAGCCCCAGGGGGCTTGGAAACACCATATATTTT	CASSPRGLGNTIYF
TRBJ2-2	-	-	TRBV5-1	TGCGCCAGCAGCTTGGGTGGAGGGCCAAACACCGGGGAGCTGTTTTTT	CASSLGGGPNTGELFF
TRBJ2-5	few	-	TRBV12-5	TGTGCTAGTGGTTTTAGTACAGGGGGGGAACAAGAGACCCAGTACTTC	CASGFSTGGEQETQYF